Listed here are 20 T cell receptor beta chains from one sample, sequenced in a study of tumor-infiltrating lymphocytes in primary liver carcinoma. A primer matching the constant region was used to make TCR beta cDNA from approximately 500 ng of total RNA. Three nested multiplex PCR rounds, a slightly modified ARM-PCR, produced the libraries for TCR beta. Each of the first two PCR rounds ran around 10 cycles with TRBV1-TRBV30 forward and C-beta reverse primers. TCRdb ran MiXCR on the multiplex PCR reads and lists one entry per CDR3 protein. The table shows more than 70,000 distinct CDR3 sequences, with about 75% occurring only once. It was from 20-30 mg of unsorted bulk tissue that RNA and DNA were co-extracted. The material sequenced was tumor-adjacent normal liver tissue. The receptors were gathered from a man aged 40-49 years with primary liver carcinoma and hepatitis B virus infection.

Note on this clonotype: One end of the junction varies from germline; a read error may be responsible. CDR3 loop: CTSSHRRTGLSGELFF. The DNA for the CDR3 is TGTACCAGCAGCCACAGAAGGACGGGACTCTCCGGGGAGCTGTTTTTT. This chain joins TRBV14 and TRBJ2-2, with a possible D match to TRBD2 (6 bases). The V gene's germline CDR1 is SGHDN and CDR2 FVKESK. There are 16 residues in the CDR3.

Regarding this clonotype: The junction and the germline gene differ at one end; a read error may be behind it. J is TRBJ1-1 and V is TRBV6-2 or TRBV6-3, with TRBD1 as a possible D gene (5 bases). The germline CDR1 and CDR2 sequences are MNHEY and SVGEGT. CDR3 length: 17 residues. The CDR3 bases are TGCGCCAGCAGTTATCCCGGGGGTTTCGACCTGAACACTGAAGCTTTCTTT. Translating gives CASSYPGGFDLNTEAFF.

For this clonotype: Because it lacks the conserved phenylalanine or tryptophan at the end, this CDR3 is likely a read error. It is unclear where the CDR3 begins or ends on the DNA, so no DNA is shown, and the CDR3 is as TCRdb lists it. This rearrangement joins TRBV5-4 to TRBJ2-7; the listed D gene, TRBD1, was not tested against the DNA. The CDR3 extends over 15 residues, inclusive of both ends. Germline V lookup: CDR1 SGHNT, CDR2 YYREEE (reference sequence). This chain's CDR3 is CASSSPTGRGYEQYL.

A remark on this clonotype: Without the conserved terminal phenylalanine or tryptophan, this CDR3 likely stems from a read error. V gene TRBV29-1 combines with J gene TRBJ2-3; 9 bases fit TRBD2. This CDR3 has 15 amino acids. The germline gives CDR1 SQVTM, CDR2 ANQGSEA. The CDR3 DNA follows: TGCAGCGTTGTCGGCCTAGCGGGGAGAACAGATAAGCAGTATTTG. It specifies CSVVGLAGRTDKQYL.

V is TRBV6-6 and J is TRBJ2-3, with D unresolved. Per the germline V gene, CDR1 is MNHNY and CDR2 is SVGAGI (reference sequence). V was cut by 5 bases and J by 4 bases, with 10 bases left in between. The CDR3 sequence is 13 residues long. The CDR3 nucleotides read TGTGCCAGCAGTAAATACCGGTCAGATACGCAGTATTTT. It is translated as CASSKYRSDTQYF.

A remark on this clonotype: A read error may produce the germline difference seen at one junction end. The CDR3 nucleotides read TGTGCCAGCAGCTCAACGCCTCGGGACTCAAGTTTTGCGGGAAACACCATACATTTT. It translates to CASSSTPRDSSFAGNTIHF. The rearrangement joins TRBV5-5 to TRBJ1-3; a possible D gene is TRBD1 (5 bases). CDR1 SGHKS and CDR2 YYEKEE come from the germline V gene (reference sequence). The CDR3 length is 19 residues.

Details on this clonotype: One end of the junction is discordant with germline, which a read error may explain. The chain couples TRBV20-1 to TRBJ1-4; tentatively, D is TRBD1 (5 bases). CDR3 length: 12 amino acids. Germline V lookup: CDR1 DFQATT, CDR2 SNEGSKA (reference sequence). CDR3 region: CSARTVNEKLYF. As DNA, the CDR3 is TGCAGTGCTAGGACAGTTAATGAAAAACTGTATTTT.

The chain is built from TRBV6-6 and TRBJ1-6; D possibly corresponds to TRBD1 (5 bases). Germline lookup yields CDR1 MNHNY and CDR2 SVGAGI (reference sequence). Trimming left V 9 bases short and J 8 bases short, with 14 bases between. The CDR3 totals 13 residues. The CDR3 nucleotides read TGTGCCAGTAGCCTACAGGCTGATTCACCCCTCCACTTT. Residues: CASSLQADSPLHF.

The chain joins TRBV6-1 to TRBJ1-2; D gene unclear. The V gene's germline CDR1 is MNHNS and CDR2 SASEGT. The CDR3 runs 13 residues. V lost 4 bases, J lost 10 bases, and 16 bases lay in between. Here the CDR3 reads CASSGLQHYYYTF. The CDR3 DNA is TGTGCCAGCAGTGGCCTACAGCACTATTACTACACCTTC.

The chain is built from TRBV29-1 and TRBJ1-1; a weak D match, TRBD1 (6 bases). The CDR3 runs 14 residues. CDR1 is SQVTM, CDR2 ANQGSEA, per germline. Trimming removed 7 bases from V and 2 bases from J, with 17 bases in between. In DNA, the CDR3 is TGCAGCGCTCTTCGGACAGACAGCAACACTGAAGCTTTCTTT. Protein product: CSALRTDSNTEAFF.

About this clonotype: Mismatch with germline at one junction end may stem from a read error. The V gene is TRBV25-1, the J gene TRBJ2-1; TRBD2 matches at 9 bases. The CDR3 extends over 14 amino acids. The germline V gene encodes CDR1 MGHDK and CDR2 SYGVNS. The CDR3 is CVSKAGGSYNKQFF. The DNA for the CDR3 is TGTGTCAGTAAAGCGGGAGGCTCCTACAATAAGCAGTTCTTC. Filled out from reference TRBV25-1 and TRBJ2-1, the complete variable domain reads EADIYQTPRYLVIGTGKKITLECSQTMGHDKMYWYQQDPGMELHLIHYSYGVNSTEKGDLSSESTVSRIRTEHFPLTLESARPSHTSQYLCVSKAGGSYNKQFFGPGTRLTVL.

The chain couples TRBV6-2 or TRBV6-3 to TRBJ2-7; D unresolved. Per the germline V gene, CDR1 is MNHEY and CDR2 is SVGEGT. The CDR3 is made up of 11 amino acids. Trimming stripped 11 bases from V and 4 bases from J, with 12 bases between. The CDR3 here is CALSADYEQYF. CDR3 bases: TGTGCCCTCAGCGCCGATTACGAGCAGTACTTC.

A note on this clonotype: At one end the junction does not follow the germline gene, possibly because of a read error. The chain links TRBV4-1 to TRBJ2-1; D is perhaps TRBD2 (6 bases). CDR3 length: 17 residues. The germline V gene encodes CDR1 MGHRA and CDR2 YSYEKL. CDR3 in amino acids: CACSRGLAESSYNEQFF. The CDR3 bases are TGCGCCTGCAGCCGGGGCTTAGCGGAAAGCTCCTACAATGAGCAGTTTTTC.

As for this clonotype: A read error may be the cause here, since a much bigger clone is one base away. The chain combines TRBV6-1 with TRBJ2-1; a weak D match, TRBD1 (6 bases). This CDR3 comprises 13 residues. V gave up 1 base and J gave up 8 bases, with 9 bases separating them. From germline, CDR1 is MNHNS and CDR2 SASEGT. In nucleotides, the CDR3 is TGTGCCAGCAGTGAAGGGACAGTGGATGAGCAGTTCTTC. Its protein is CASSEGTVDEQFF.

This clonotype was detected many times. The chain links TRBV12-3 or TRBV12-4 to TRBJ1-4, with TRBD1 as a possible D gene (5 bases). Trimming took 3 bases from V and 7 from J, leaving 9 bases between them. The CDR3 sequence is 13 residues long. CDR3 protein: CASSLAGTEKLFF. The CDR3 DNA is TGTGCCAGCAGTTTGGCAGGGACTGAAAAACTGTTTTTT.

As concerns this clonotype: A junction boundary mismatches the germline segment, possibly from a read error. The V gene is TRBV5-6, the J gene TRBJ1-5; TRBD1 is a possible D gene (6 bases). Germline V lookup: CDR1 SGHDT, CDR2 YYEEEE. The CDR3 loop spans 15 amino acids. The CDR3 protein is CASSSTWGGNQPQQF. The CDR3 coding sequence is TGTGCCAGCAGCTCTACATGGGGGGGCAATCAGCCCCAGCAATTT.

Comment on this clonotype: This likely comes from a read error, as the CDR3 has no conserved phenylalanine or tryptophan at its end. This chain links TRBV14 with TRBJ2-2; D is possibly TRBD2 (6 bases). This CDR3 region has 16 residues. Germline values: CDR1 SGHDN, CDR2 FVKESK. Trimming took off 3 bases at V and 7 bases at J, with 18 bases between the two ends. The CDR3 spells CASSHRRTGLSGELFS. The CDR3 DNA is TGTGCCAGCAGCCACAGAAGGACGGGACTCAGCGGGGAGCTGTTTTCT.

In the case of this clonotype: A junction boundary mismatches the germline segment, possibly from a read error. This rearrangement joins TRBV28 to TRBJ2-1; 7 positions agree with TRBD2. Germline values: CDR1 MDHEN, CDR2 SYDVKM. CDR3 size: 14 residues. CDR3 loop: CANSLLAGNYEQFF. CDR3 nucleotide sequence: TGTGCCAACAGTTTGTTAGCGGGCAACTATGAGCAGTTCTTC.

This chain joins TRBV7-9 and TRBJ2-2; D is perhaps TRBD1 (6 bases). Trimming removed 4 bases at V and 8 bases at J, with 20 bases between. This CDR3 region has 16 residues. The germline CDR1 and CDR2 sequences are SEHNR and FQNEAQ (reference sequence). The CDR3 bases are TGTGCCAGCAGCTCAGGTCGCAGGGGTTGGACGGGGGAGCTGTTTTTT. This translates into CASSSGRRGWTGELFF.

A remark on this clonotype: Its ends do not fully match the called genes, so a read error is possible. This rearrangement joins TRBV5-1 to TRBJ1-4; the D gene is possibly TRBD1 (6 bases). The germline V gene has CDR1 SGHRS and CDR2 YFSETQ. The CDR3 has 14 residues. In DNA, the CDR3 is TGCGTCAGCAGTGAACAGGGTTCGCATGAAAAACTGTTTTTT. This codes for CVSSEQGSHEKLFF.